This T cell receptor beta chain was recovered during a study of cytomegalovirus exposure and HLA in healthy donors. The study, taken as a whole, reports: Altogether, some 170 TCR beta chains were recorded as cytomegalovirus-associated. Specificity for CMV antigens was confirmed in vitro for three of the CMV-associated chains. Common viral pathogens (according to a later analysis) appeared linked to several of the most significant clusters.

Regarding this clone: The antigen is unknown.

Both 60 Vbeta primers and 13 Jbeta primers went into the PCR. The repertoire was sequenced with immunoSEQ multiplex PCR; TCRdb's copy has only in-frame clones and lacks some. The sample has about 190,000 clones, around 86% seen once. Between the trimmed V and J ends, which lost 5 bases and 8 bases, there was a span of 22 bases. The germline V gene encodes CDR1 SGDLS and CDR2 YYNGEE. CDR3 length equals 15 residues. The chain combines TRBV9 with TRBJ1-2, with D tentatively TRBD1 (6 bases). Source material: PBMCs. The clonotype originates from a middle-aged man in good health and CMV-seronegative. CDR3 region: CASSQGPFMLRGYTF. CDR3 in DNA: TGTGCCAGCAGTCAGGGGCCTTTTATGCTGAGAGGCTACACCTTC.